The clone carrying this T cell receptor (beta chain) was recorded once. The antigen remains undetermined. Original processing methods: The study built a papillary thyroid cancer distant-metastasis classifier from CDR3 differences across clinicopathological groups. TCRdb reassembled clones from the PCR reads with MiXCR. The V and J calls and clone size come from TCRdb's table, not from the authors' own analysis. The top ten clones hold under 7.5% of a sample with approximately 28,000 clones, about 15% of them seen once. The sample is drawn from a study of metastatic and nonmetastatic thyroid tumors. Study at large: Across blood and tumor or nodule tissue, repertoires from malignant and benign thyroid patients were compared with one another.

Study observations and caveats: Within blood and tumor, benign nodules reportedly had significantly lower TCR beta diversity than malignant thyroid tumors did.

Patients were all untreated before their thyroid surgery. This receptor was taken from a male donor with papillary thyroid cancer or a benign thyroid nodule (not recorded which). Some clones in this sample may be carry-over from other donors' samples. Input material: blood.

The CDR3 DNA is TGCAGTGCTAGAGAAGGAGGGGGTGTTGAAAAACTGTTTTTT. Its protein product is CSAREGGGVEKLFF. The chain combines TRBV20-1 with TRBJ1-4; the D gene is possibly TRBD1 (6 bases). V was trimmed by 0 bases and J by 7 bases, leaving 12 bases between them. The length of the CDR3 is 14 residues. Germline CDR1 reads DFQATT; CDR2 reads SNEGSKA (reference sequence).